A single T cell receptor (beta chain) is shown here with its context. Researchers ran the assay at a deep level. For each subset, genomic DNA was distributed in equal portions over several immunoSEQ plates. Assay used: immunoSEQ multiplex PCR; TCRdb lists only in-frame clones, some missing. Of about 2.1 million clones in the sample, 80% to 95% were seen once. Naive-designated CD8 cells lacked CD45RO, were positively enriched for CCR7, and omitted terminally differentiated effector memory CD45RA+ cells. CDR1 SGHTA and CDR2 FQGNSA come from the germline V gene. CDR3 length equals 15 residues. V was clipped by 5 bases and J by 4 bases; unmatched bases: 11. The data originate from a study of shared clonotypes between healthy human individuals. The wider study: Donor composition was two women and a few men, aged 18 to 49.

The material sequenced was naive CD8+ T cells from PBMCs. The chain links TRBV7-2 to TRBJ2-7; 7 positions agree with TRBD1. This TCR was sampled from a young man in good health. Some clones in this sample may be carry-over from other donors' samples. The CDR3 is CASSASGTVSYEQYF. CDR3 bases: TGTGCCAGCAGCGCCTCCGGGACAGTTTCTTACGAGCAGTACTTC.